One sample yielded the 10 T cell receptor beta chains listed below, sequenced in a study of T cell changes during pregnancy in multiple sclerosis. The protocol was immunoSEQ multiplex PCR, while the TCRdb copy is restricted to in-frame clones and leaves out a portion. The table includes about 47,000 clones, just over 90% detected once. The source was peripheral blood, collected in the second trimester of pregnancy. These TCRs come from a female donor with multiple sclerosis, enrolled in a pregnancy study.

The chain couples TRBV5-1 to TRBJ2-3; 7 nucleotides align to TRBD1. Trimming at V came to 4 bases and at J to 4 bases, leaving 9 bases not matched to a gene. The CDR3 runs to 15 residues. The V gene's germline CDR1 is SGHRS and CDR2 YFSETQ. CDR3 sequence: CASSLRQGLADTQYF. The CDR3 DNA reads as TGCGCCAGCAGCCTAAGACAGGGCTTAGCAGATACGCAGTATTTT.

This chain uses TRBV6-1 with TRBJ1-4, with D perhaps matching TRBD1 (6 bases). Trimming took 4 bases from V and 6 from J, leaving 18 bases between them. This CDR3 region has 16 residues. The germline V gene has CDR1 MNHNS and CDR2 SASEGT. The CDR3 reads CASSADSVVGYEKLFF. Written as DNA, the CDR3 is TGTGCCAGCAGTGCGGACAGCGTTGTAGGTTATGAAAAACTGTTTTTT.

The chain is built from TRBV29-1 and TRBJ2-7, with D possibly TRBD2 on 6 matching bases. V was shortened by 4 bases and J by 4 bases, with 20 bases between the two germline ends. Germline values: CDR1 SQVTM, CDR2 ANQGSEA. The length of the CDR3 is 15 residues. CDR3 protein: CSVVNPGEVAYEQYF. CDR3 coding DNA: TGCAGCGTTGTGAATCCGGGAGAGGTCGCGTACGAGCAGTACTTC.

This sequence joins TRBV27 and TRBJ1-5; 10 bases agree with TRBD1. This CDR3 is built from 15 residues. V was pared by 6 bases and J by 2 bases, with 4 bases of the junction left unmatched. Germline-derived CDR1 and CDR2 are MNHEY and SMNVEV (reference sequence). In DNA form, the CDR3 reads TGTGCCAGCAGCCCCGGGACAGGGGGCAATCAGCCCCAGCATTTT. Amino acids: CASSPGTGGNQPQHF.

The chain's CDR3 is CASSLLTSGAQETQYF. DNA of the CDR3: TGTGCCAGCAGCTTATTGACCAGCGGGGCCCAAGAGACCCAGTACTTC. The chain is built from TRBV7-9 and TRBJ2-5; 7 bases fit TRBD2. Germline assignment: CDR1 SEHNR and CDR2 FQNEAQ (reference sequence). The CDR3 runs to 16 residues. The J segment lost 1 base and the V segment lost 2 bases, leaving 7 bases of the junction unmatched. Supplemented by reference TRBV7-9 and TRBJ2-5, the full variable domain reads DTGVSQNPRHKITKRGQNVTFRCDPISEHNRLYWYRQTLGQGPEFLTYFQNEAQLEKSRLLSDRFSAERPKGSFSTLEIQRTEQGDSAMYLCASSLLTSGAQETQYFGPGTRLLVL.

This clone was seen a single time. The chain uses TRBV12-5 and TRBJ2-7; 10 nucleotides align to TRBD2. Per the germline V gene, CDR1 is LGHNT and CDR2 is FRNRAP. Trimming removed 4 bases from V and 3 bases from J; junction bases left unmatched: 9. This CDR3 spans 16 amino acids. In DNA, the CDR3 is TGTGCTAGTGGTTCCGCCCCCGGGACTAGCGACTACGAGCAGTACTTC. Translating gives CASGSAPGTSDYEQYF.

The chain is built from TRBV5-1 and TRBJ2-7; D possibly corresponds to TRBD1 (6 bases). CDR3 length: 16 amino acids. Germline values: CDR1 SGHRS, CDR2 YFSETQ. Trimming took off 5 bases at V and 3 bases at J, with 21 bases between the two ends. In nucleotides, the CDR3 is TGCGCCAGCAGTCCGGAGCCACAGGGCTTGAGCTACGAGCAGTACTTC. This codes for CASSPEPQGLSYEQYF.

The rearrangement links TRBV18 to TRBJ2-5; tentatively, D is TRBD1 (6 bases). Trimming cost V 0 bases and J 4 bases, with 12 bases left between them. The CDR3 spans 15 residues. The germline CDR1 and CDR2 sequences are KGHSH and LQKENI. The CDR3 region is CASSPPGGVGETQYF. CDR3 coding DNA: TGTGCCAGCTCACCACCAGGGGGAGTGGGAGAGACCCAGTACTTC.

The chain is built from TRBV5-1 and TRBJ2-7; 9 positions agree with TRBD1. V dropped 4 bases and J dropped 5; count of bases not matched to a gene: 10. The germline V gene encodes CDR1 SGHRS and CDR2 YFSETQ. The CDR3 runs to 15 residues. CDR3 residues: CASSAGTGLSHEQYF. CDR3 nucleotides: TGCGCCAGCAGCGCCGGGACAGGGTTATCCCACGAGCAGTACTTC.

The chain is built from TRBV4-1 and TRBJ2-5; 9 bases fit TRBD2. Trimming removed 0 bases from V and 2 bases from J; junction bases left unmatched: 4. CDR3 length equals 16 residues. From germline, CDR1 is MGHRA and CDR2 YSYEKL. The CDR3 here is CASSQEGTSRQETQYF. Written as DNA, the CDR3 is TGCGCCAGCAGCCAAGAAGGGACTAGCCGACAAGAGACCCAGTACTTC.